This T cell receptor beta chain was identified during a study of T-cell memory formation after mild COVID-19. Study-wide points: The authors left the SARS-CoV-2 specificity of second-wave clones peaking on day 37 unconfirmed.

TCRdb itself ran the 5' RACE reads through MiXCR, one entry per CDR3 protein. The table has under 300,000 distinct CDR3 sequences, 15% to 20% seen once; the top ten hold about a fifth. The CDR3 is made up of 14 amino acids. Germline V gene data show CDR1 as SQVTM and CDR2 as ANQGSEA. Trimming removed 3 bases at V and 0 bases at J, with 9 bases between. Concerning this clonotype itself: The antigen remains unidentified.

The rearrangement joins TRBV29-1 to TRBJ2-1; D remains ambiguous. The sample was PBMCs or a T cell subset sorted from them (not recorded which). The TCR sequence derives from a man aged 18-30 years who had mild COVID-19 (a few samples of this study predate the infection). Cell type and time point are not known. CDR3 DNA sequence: TGCAGCGTTGATGAGACCCGCTCCTACAATGAGCAGTTCTTC. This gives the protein CSVDETRSYNEQFF.